Below, 11 T cell receptor beta chains from the same sample are listed, as sequenced in a study of T-cell reconstitution after alpha-beta-depleted transplantation in children. Molecular barcoding with unique molecular identifiers was used for the TCRbeta library. Each CDR3 protein is one row after TCRdb ran MiXCR on the PCR reads. The profile covers 300,000 to 350,000 distinct CDR3 sequences, with over 20% appearing a single time and 9.5% to 13% taken by the ten largest. The starting material was PBMCs, mostly from graft donor cells, obtained 180 days after TCRalphabeta/CD19-depleted stem cell transplant. Receptor source: a male patient between 5 and 17 years old who had a stem cell transplant for acute lymphoblastic leukemia, so the T cells may come from the graft donor.

The rearrangement joins TRBV5-1 to TRBJ2-1; a weak D match, TRBD1 (5 bases). The CDR3 contains 14 residues. CDR1 SGHRS and CDR2 YFSETQ come from the germline V gene. Trimming shortened V by 7 bases and J by 7 bases, and 18 bases separated the two germline ends. The CDR3 loop reads CASDFQGARNEQFF. The CDR3 DNA reads TGCGCCAGCGACTTCCAGGGCGCCAGAAATGAGCAGTTCTTC.

This clonotype was seen at least ten times. The chain recombines TRBV5-1 with TRBJ2-1; the D call may be TRBD1 or TRBD2 (5 bases each). Germline V gene sequence: CDR1 SGHRS, CDR2 YFSETQ. V was clipped by 3 bases and J by 3 bases, with 13 bases between them. This CDR3 is 15 amino acids long. The CDR3, as DNA: TGCGCCAGCAGCTCGAGGGAGAGGGGCTACAATGAGCAGTTCTTC. Amino acid sequence: CASSSRERGYNEQFF.

This clonotype occurred a few times. The chain links TRBV5-1 to TRBJ2-5; weak D call: TRBD2 (5 bases). V was cut by 2 bases and J by 3 bases, with 17 bases left in between. This CDR3 is built from 16 residues. Germline lookup yields CDR1 SGHRS and CDR2 YFSETQ. CDR3 amino acids: CASSFRGNNGKETQYF. CDR3 nucleotides: TGCGCCAGCAGCTTTAGAGGGAATAATGGTAAAGAGACCCAGTACTTC.

The table lists this clonotype with a few counts. The gene calls are TRBV12-3 or TRBV12-4 and TRBJ2-1; TRBD2 agrees at 8 bases. CDR3 size: 15 residues. J gave up 3 bases and V 3 bases, and 4 bases lay outside the gene matches. The CDR3 reads CASSFSGSYYNEQFF. The CDR3 nucleotides are TGTGCCAGCAGTTTCAGCGGGAGTTACTACAATGAGCAGTTCTTC.

The chain has TRBV5-1 and TRBJ1-2; TRBD1 might be the D (6 bases). The CDR3 consists of 15 residues. The germline CDR1 and CDR2 sequences are SGHRS and YFSETQ. Trimming pared 1 base from V and 6 bases from J, leaving 16 bases between. The CDR3 spells CASSLTGSSGNGYTF. As DNA, the CDR3 is TGCGCCAGCAGCTTGACAGGGAGTAGCGGAAATGGCTACACCTTC.

The rearrangement links TRBV6-5 to TRBJ1-4; D not certain. V lost 4 bases and J lost 0, with 6 bases in between. Germline-derived CDR1 and CDR2 are MNHEY and SVGAGI. This CDR3 spans 14 amino acids. The CDR3 bases are TGTGCCAGCAGTTCAAAAGCAACTAATGAAAAACTGTTTTTT. Residues: CASSSKATNEKLFF.

The V call is TRBV6-5, the J call TRBJ1-1; a possible D gene is TRBD1 (6 bases). CDR3 length: 13 amino acids. CDR1 is MNHEY, CDR2 SVGAGI, per germline. Trimming left V 5 bases short and J 9 bases short, with 16 bases between. The CDR3 loop reads CASSHKVDSQAFF. The CDR3 bases are TGTGCCAGCAGTCACAAGGTGGACAGCCAAGCTTTCTTT.

Of note for this clonotype: At one of its ends the junction is not consistent with the germline gene, which may arise from a read error. The chain uses TRBV27 and TRBJ2-1, with 9 bases that match TRBD1. CDR3 length: 17 residues. Germline CDR1 MNHEY, CDR2 SMNVEV (reference sequence). The CDR3 here is CASSLGLRTGVMNERFF. CDR3 DNA sequence: TGTGCCAGCAGTTTAGGTCTCCGGACAGGGGTGATGAATGAGCGGTTCTTC.

The chain is built from TRBV6-2 or TRBV6-3 and TRBJ2-5, with TRBD2 matching over 15 bases. Looked up from germline, CDR1 is MNHEY and CDR2 is SVGEGT. The trim removed 2 bases at V and 5 bases at J, leaving 15 bases unmatched. The CDR3 contains 20 residues. The CDR3 DNA reads as TGTGCCAGCAGTTACACCGGACTAGCGGGAGGGCACCTTATAGAGGAGACCCAGTACTTC. Encoded protein: CASSYTGLAGGHLIEETQYF.

This clonotype was picked up a small number of times. The V gene is TRBV20-1, the J gene TRBJ2-2; 7 bases map to TRBD2. This CDR3 has 14 amino acids. The junction had 6 bases not matched to a gene; V was cut back by 5 bases and J by 3 bases. Germline V CDR1 and CDR2: DFQATT, SNEGSKA (reference sequence). CDR3 bases: TGCAGTGCTCCCCTAGCGGAGTACACCGGGGAGCTGTTTTTT. Amino acids: CSAPLAEYTGELFF.

CDR3 nucleotide sequence: TGTGCCATCTCCCCAAGGAAACTAGCGGGAGGCTATGAGCAGTTCTTC. Protein product: CAISPRKLAGGYEQFF. V gene TRBV10-3 combines with J gene TRBJ2-1, with 12 bases matching TRBD2. Germline V lookup: CDR1 ENHRY, CDR2 SYGVKD. The ends lost 8 bases at V and 8 bases at J; junction bases unmatched: 13. CDR3 size: 16 residues.